These 17 T cell receptor beta chains came from one sample sequenced in a study of human T cells and chemical hapten exposure. Time point defined: patch test 3, about 24 weeks after DPC sensitization. The treatment denotes: therapeutic diphenylcyclopropenone sensitization with weekly scalp DPC. TCRdb independently ran MiXCR on the RACE reads; one entry per CDR3 protein. The table has 90,000 to 140,000 distinct CDR3 sequences, less than 40% seen once. Sequences were derived from whole blood, sampled in connection with sensitization to the hapten diphenylcyclopropenone (DPC). The receptor set was obtained from a middle-aged man with alopecia areata. Some clones in this sample may be carry-over from other donors' samples.

This chain connects TRBV18 to TRBJ1-1, with 7 bases lining up with TRBD1. The CDR3 consists of 16 residues. Germline V gene lookup returns CDR1 KGHSH and CDR2 LQKENI. V dropped 3 bases and J dropped 2; count of bases not matched to a gene: 9. The CDR3 spells CASSPRTGTDNTEAFF. The CDR3 nucleotides are TGTGCCAGCTCACCCAGAACCGGGACAGATAACACTGAAGCTTTCTTT.

This clonotype showed up just a few times. The gene calls are TRBV6-1 and TRBJ1-3; D is possibly TRBD1 (5 bases). Germline V gene sequence: CDR1 MNHNS, CDR2 SASEGT. Trimming cost V 1 base and J 4 bases, with 5 bases left between them. The CDR3 length is 13 residues. The DNA for the CDR3 is TGTGCCAGCAGTGAAGGGGGCGGAAACACCATATATTTT. Protein sequence: CASSEGGGNTIYF.

The chain recombines TRBV20-1 with TRBJ2-7; 11 nucleotides align to TRBD1. The V gene's germline CDR1 is DFQATT and CDR2 SNEGSKA (reference sequence). This CDR3 has 17 amino acids. V lost 2 bases, J lost 6 bases, and 15 bases stayed unmatched. CDR3 in amino acids: CSARTGTGGLGRVEQYF. Written as DNA, the CDR3 is TGCAGTGCTAGAACTGGGACAGGGGGTCTTGGGCGGGTCGAGCAGTACTTC.

V gene TRBV9 combines with J gene TRBJ1-5, with D uncertain. CDR1 SGDLS and CDR2 YYNGEE come from the germline V gene. Trimming removed 2 bases at V and 4 bases at J, with 13 bases between. The CDR3 has 15 residues. The CDR3 sequence is CASSVGEGRNQPQHF. The CDR3 DNA follows: TGTGCCAGCAGCGTTGGCGAGGGAAGAAATCAGCCCCAGCATTTT.

V gene TRBV6-2 or TRBV6-3 combines with J gene TRBJ2-7, with D possibly called TRBD1 or TRBD2 (5 bases each). In germline, CDR1 is MNHEY, CDR2 SVGEGT. There are 16 residues in the CDR3. The V and J ends lost 6 bases and 0 bases respectively, with 18 bases between them. CDR3 coding DNA: TGTGCCAGCAGCCCGTCACCGGGACGGAGCTCCTACGAGCAGTACGTC. It codes for CASSPSPGRSSYEQYV.

This clonotype was observed a few times. This CDR3 reads CASSEAGGYNQPQHF. The CDR3 region has the DNA TGTGCCAGCAGTGAAGCGGGCGGTTACAATCAGCCCCAGCATTTT. This chain connects TRBV6-1 to TRBJ1-5; D is uncertain. The germline gives CDR1 MNHNS, CDR2 SASEGT. Trimming left V 0 bases short and J 3 bases short, with 9 bases between. The CDR3 length is 15 residues.

CDR3 sequence: CAWRLAGNNEQFF. Here the CDR3 DNA reads TGTGCCTGGAGACTAGCGGGGAACAATGAGCAGTTCTTC. The chain has TRBV30 and TRBJ2-1, with TRBD2 matching 10 bases. The CDR3 sequence is 13 residues long. The ends lost 3 bases at V and 5 bases at J; junction bases unmatched: 1. The germline gives CDR1 GTSNPN, CDR2 SVGIG (reference sequence).

This clonotype was picked up a small number of times. The chain links TRBV12-3 or TRBV12-4 to TRBJ1-5; no clear D. Trimming stripped 3 bases from V and 3 bases from J, with 6 bases between. CDR3 length: 13 amino acids. As DNA, the CDR3 is TGTGCCAGCAGTTTGCATGCCAATCAGCCCCAGCATTTT. Its translation: CASSLHANQPQHF.

This chain links TRBV2 with TRBJ2-5; 8 nucleotides line up with TRBD2. V trimming: 7 bases; J trimming: 5 bases; junction bases outside the gene matches: 15. The CDR3 runs 16 residues. CDR1 and CDR2 (germline): SNHLY, FYNNEI. The CDR3 loop is CASTTHPGRGGETQYF. The CDR3 coding sequence is TGTGCCAGCACCACGCACCCCGGGAGGGGAGGGGAGACCCAGTACTTC.

This clonotype was observed a handful of times. The rearrangement uses TRBV20-1 and TRBJ2-1; tentative D call: TRBD2 (6 bases). V was shortened by 3 bases and J by 9 bases, with 9 bases between the two germline ends. Per the germline V gene, CDR1 is DFQATT and CDR2 is SNEGSKA (reference sequence). The CDR3 is 11 residues long. CDR3: CSARGGSEQFF. CDR3 sequence (DNA): TGCAGTGCTAGGGGGGGTAGTGAGCAGTTCTTC.

This chain connects TRBV5-6 to TRBJ1-4, with D possibly being TRBD1 (6 bases). The CDR3 spans 14 residues. V was clipped by 4 bases and J by 7 bases, with 14 bases between them. Germline loops: CDR1 SGHDT, CDR2 YYEEEE. CDR3 sequence: CASSRWTAREKLFF. As DNA, the CDR3 is TGTGCCAGCAGCCGCTGGACAGCGCGTGAAAAACTGTTTTTT.

This sequence joins TRBV4-3 and TRBJ1-1, with a possible D match to TRBD1 (5 bases). Between the trimmed V and J ends, which lost 0 bases and 0 bases, there was a span of 8 bases. Germline CDR1 reads LGHNA; CDR2 reads YSLEER. CDR3 length: 15 residues. CDR3: CASSQDQGLNTEAFF. CDR3 in DNA: TGCGCCAGCAGCCAAGATCAGGGTCTGAACACTGAAGCTTTCTTT.

The table lists this clonotype with a few counts. J is TRBJ2-1 and V is TRBV12-3 or TRBV12-4; 10 bases match TRBD2. The trim removed 1 base at V and 1 base at J, leaving 7 bases unmatched. The CDR3 covers 18 residues. CDR3 residues: CASSLVSSGRRSYNEQFF. CDR3 coding DNA: TGTGCCAGCAGTTTAGTGTCTAGCGGGAGAAGATCCTACAATGAGCAGTTCTTC.

The rearrangement links TRBV30 to TRBJ2-1, with a tentative D call TRBD2 (5 bases). Germline CDR1 GTSNPN, CDR2 SVGIG (reference sequence). Deletions cut 2 bases from V and 1 base from J, with 9 bases between. The CDR3 length is 14 residues. As DNA, the CDR3 is TGTGCCTGGAGTCATACGGGGTCCTACAATGAGCAGTTCTTC. This encodes CAWSHTGSYNEQFF.

This chain connects TRBV3-1 to TRBJ1-2; TRBD1 agrees at 8 bases. V lost 2 bases to trimming and J lost 4 bases; unmatched junction nucleotides: 9. The CDR3 contains 16 residues. The germline CDR1 and CDR2 sequences are LGHDT and YNNKEL (reference sequence). The CDR3 loop is CASSQLGQAMSYGYTF. The CDR3 DNA reads as TGTGCCAGCAGCCAACTGGGACAGGCGATGAGCTATGGCTACACCTTC.

The table lists this clonotype with a few counts. V usage is TRBV12-3 or TRBV12-4 and J usage is TRBJ1-3, with D perhaps TRBD1 (5 bases). The length of the CDR3 is 16 residues. Trimming shortened V by 4 bases and J by 0 bases, and 13 bases separated the two germline ends. CDR3 residues: CASSWRGSSSGNTIYF. The CDR3 nucleotides read TGTGCCAGCAGTTGGAGGGGTTCCAGCTCTGGAAACACCATATATTTT.

The chain recombines TRBV29-1 with TRBJ1-1, with 10 bases that match TRBD1. There are 14 residues in the CDR3. Germline CDR1 SQVTM, CDR2 ANQGSEA. Trimming removed 6 bases from V and 5 bases from J; junction bases left unmatched: 9. Here the CDR3 DNA reads TGCAGCGTGGAGACAGGGGGCCTGGTGACTGAAGCTTTCTTT. Protein sequence: CSVETGGLVTEAFF.